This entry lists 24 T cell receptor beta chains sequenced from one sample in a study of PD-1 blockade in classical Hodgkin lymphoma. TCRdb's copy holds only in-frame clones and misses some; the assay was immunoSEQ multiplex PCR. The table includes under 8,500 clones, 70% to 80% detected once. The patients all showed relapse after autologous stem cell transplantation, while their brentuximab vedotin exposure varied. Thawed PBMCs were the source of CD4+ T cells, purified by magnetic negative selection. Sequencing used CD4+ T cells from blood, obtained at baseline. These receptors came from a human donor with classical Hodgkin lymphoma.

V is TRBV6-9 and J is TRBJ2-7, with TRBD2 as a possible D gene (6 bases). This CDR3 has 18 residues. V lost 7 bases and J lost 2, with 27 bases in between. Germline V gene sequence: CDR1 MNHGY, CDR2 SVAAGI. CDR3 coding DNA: TGTGCCAGCATGCTCCCCGCGGGGCAGAAGCTAAGAACCTACGAGCAGTACTTC. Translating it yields CASMLPAGQKLRTYEQYF.

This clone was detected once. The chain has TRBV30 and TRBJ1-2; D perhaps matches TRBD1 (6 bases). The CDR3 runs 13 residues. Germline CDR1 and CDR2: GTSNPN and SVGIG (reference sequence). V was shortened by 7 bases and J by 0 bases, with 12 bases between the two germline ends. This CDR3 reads CALKDSTNYGYTF. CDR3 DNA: TGTGCCTTGAAGGACAGTACTAACTATGGCTACACCTTC.

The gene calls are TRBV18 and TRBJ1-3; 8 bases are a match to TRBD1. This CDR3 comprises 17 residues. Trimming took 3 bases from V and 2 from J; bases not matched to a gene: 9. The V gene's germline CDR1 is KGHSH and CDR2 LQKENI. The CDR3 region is CASSPTGQGATGNTIYF. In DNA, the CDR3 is TGTGCCAGCTCACCGACGGGGCAGGGGGCTACTGGAAACACCATATATTTT.

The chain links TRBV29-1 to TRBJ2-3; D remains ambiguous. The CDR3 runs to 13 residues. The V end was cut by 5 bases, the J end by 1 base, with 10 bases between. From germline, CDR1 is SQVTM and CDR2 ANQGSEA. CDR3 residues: CSVHRAGTDTQYF. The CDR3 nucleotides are TGCAGCGTTCATAGGGCAGGCACAGATACGCAGTATTTT.

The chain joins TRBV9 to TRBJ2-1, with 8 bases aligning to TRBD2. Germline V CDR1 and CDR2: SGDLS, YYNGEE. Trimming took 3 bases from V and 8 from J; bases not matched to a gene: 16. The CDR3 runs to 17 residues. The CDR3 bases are TGTGCCAGCAGCGCAACTTTAGCGGGACGCGGGCTGGATGAGCAGTTCTTC. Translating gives CASSATLAGRGLDEQFF.

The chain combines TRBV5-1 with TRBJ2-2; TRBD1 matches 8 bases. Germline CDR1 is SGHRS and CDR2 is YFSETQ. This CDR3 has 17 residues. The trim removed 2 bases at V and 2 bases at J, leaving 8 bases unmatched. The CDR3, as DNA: TGCGCCAGCAGCTTCGGGGACAGGACGTCTAACACCGGGGAGCTGTTTTTT. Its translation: CASSFGDRTSNTGELFF.

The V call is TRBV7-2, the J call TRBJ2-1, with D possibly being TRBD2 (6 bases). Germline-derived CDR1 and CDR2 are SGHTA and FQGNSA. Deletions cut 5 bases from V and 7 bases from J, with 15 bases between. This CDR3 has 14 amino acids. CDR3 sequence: CASSPGLTGNEQFF. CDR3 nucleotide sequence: TGTGCCAGCAGCCCGGGACTTACAGGTAATGAGCAGTTCTTC.

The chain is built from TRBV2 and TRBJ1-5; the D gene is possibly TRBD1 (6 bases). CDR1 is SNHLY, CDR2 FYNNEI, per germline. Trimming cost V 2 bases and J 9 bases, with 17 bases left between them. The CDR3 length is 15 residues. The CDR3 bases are TGTGCCAGCAGTGAACTAGGTGGGGGGCAGAGGCCCCAGCATTTT. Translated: CASSELGGGQRPQHF.

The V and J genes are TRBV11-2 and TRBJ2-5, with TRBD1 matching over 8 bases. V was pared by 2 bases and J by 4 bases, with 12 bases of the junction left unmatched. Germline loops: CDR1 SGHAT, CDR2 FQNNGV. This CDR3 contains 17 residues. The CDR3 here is CASSLLGRGQAGETQYF. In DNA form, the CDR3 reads TGTGCCAGCAGCTTACTAGGTCGGGGACAGGCCGGAGAGACCCAGTACTTC.

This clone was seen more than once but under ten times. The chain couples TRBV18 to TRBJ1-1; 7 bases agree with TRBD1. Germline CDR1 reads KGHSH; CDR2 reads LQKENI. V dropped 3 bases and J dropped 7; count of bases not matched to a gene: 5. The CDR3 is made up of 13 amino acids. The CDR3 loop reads CASSPGQANEAFF. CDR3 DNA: TGTGCCAGCTCACCCGGACAGGCGAATGAAGCTTTCTTT.

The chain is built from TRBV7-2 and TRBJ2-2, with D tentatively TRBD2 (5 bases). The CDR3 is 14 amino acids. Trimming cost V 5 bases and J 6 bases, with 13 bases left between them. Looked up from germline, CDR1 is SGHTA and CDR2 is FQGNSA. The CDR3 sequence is CASSTRTRPGELFF. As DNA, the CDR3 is TGTGCCAGCAGCACCAGGACTCGGCCCGGGGAGCTGTTTTTT.

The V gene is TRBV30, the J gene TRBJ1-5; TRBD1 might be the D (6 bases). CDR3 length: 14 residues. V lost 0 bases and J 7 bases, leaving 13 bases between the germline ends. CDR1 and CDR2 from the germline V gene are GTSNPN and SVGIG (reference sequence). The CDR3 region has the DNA TGTGCCTGGAGTGTACTCGGGGGCAGCCAGCCCCAGCATTTT. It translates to CAWSVLGGSQPQHF.

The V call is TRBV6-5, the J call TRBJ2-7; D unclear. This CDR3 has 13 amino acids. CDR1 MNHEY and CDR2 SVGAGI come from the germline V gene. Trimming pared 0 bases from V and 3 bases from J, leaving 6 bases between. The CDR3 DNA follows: TGTGCCAGCAGTTACTCGAGATACTACGAGCAGTACTTC. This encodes CASSYSRYYEQYF.

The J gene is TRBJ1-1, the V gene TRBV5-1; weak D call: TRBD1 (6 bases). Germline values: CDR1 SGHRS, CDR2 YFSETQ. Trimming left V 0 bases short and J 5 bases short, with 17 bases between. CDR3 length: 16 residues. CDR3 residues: CASSLATHRDTTEAFF. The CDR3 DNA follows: TGCGCCAGCAGCTTGGCCACCCACAGGGATACGACTGAAGCTTTCTTT. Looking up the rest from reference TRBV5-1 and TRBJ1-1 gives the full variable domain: KAGVTQTPRYLIKTRGQQVTLSCSPISGHRSVSWYQQTPGQGLQFLFEYFSETQRNKGNFPGRFSGRQFSNSRSEMNVSTLELGDSALYLCASSLATHRDTTEAFFGQGTRLTVV.

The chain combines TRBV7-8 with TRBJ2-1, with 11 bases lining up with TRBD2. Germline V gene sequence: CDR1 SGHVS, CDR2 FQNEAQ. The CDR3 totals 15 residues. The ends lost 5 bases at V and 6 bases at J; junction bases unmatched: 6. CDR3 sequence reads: CASSPLAGAGNEQFF. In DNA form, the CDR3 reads TGTGCCAGCAGCCCACTAGCGGGAGCAGGCAATGAGCAGTTCTTC.

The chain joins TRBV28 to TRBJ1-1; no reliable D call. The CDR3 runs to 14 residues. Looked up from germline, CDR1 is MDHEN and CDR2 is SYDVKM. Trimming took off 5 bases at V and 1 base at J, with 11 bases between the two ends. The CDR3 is CASSLPVTNTEAFF. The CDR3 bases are TGTGCCAGCAGTCTCCCCGTGACGAACACTGAAGCTTTCTTT.

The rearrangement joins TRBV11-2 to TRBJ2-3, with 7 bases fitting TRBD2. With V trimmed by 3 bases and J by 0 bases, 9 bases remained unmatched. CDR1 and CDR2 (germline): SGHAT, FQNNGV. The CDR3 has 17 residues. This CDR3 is CASSLDQRGLSTDTQYF. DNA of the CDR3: TGTGCCAGCAGCTTGGACCAGCGGGGATTAAGCACAGATACGCAGTATTTT.

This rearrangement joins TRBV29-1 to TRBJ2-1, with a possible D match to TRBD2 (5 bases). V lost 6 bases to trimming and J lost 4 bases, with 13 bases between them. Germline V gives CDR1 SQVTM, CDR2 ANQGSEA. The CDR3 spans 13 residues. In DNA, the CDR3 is TGCAGCGTCCTGAGAGGGAGTTACAATGAGCAGTTCTTC. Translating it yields CSVLRGSYNEQFF.

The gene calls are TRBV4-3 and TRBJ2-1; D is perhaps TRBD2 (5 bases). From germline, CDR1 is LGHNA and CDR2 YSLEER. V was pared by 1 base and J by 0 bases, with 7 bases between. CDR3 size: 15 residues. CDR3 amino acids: CASSQGSGSYNEQFF. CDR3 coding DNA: TGCGCCAGCAGCCAAGGAAGCGGCTCCTACAATGAGCAGTTCTTC.

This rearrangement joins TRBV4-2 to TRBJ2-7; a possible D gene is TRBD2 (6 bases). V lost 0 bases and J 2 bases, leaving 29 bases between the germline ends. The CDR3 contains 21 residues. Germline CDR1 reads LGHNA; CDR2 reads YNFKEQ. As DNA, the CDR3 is TGTGCCAGCAGCCAAGAAAGATTTGTAGGGGAGGATAATACCGCTCCCTACGAGCAGTACTTC. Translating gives CASSQERFVGEDNTAPYEQYF.

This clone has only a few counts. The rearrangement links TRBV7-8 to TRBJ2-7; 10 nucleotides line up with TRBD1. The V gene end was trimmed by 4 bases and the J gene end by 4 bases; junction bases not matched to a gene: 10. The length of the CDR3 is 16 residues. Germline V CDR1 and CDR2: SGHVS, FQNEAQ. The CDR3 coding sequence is TGTGCCAGCAGCTGGGGTCGACAGGGGGCAGTTTACGAGCAGTACTTC. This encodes CASSWGRQGAVYEQYF. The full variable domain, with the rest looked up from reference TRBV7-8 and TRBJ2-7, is GAGVSQSPRYKVAKRGQDVALRCDPISGHVSLFWYQQALGQGPEFLTYFQNEAQLDKSGLPSDRFFAERPEGSVSTLKIQRTQQEDSAVYLCASSWGRQGAVYEQYFGPGTRLTVT.

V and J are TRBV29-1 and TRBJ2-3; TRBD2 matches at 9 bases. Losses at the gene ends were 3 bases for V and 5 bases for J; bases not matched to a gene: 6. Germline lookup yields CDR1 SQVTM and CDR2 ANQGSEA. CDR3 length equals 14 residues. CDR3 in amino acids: CSVEGGGAKDTQYF. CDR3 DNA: TGCAGCGTTGAGGGCGGGGGGGCAAAAGATACGCAGTATTTT.

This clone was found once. DNA of the CDR3: TGTGCCAGCATCCCAACGTCAAGCTCCTACAATGAGCAGTTCTTC. Its protein is CASIPTSSSYNEQFF. J is TRBJ2-1 and V is TRBV5-4; D is unresolved. Deletions cut 6 bases from V and 0 bases from J, with 13 bases between. CDR1 and CDR2 (germline): SGHNT, YYREEE (reference sequence). The CDR3 sequence is 15 residues long.

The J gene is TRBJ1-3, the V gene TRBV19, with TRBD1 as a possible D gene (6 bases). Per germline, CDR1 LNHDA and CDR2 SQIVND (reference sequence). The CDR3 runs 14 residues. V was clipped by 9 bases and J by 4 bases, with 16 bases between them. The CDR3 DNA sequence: TGTGCCAGCGGACACAGGGTCGCAGGAAACACCATATATTTT. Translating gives CASGHRVAGNTIYF. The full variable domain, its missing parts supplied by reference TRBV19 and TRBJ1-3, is DGGITQSPKYLFRKEGQNVTLSCEQNLNHDAMYWYRQDPGQGLRLIYYSQIVNDFQKGDIAEGYSVSREKKESFPLTVTSAQKNPTAFYLCASGHRVAGNTIYFGEGSWLTVV.